One sample yielded the 32 T cell receptor beta chains listed below, sequenced in a study of blood T cell repertoires in COVID-19. Repertoires were generated with immunoSEQ multiplex PCR, while TCRdb's copy carries only in-frame clones and drops some. In the table there are 300,000 to 400,000 clones, roughly 90% of which are singletons. Sequences were obtained from PBMCs or T cells enriched from blood (not recorded which). The source of these receptors is a woman aged 25 to 45 with acute COVID-19.

The chain links TRBV5-4 to TRBJ2-7; 9 bases map to TRBD2. V shed 3 bases, J shed 1 base, and the junction held 8 bases outside the gene matches. Germline values: CDR1 SGHNT, CDR2 YYREEE (reference sequence). The CDR3 totals 16 residues. The CDR3 DNA sequence: TGTGCCAGCAGCTCAGGTGGGCTAGCGGGGTCCTACGAGCAGTACTTC. It yields the protein CASSSGGLAGSYEQYF.

This clone was seen more than once but under ten times. CDR3 DNA sequence: TGTGCCAGCAGCGCCGGGACAGGGGGAGGAAATGGTGGCTACACCTTC. Translating gives CASSAGTGGGNGGYTF. The chain recombines TRBV5-6 with TRBJ1-2, with TRBD1 identical over 11 bases. The germline V gene has CDR1 SGHDT and CDR2 YYEEEE. This CDR3 is built from 16 residues. V dropped 4 bases and J dropped 7; count of bases not matched to a gene: 12.

The genes are TRBV15 and TRBJ2-3, with 11 nucleotides matching TRBD2. This CDR3 region has 17 residues. Germline V gene data show CDR1 as LNHNV and CDR2 as YYDKDF (reference sequence). Trimming took 1 base from V and 6 from J; bases not matched to a gene: 9. As DNA, the CDR3 is TGTGCCACCAGCAGAGGCGTTCTAGCGGGGGGTACTGATACGCAGTATTTT. Protein product: CATSRGVLAGGTDTQYF.

The chain links TRBV7-8 to TRBJ2-5; D may be TRBD2 (6 bases). Germline V gene data show CDR1 as SGHVS and CDR2 as FQNEAQ. The V end lost 5 bases, the J end lost 1 base, and 23 bases lay between the germline ends. The CDR3 consists of 18 residues. CDR3 amino acids: CASSLLTGGAPSQETQYF. The DNA for the CDR3 is TGTGCCAGCAGCCTCCTGACTGGAGGGGCGCCCTCCCAAGAGACCCAGTACTTC.

The V call is TRBV6-5, the J call TRBJ2-7, with 7 bases aligning to TRBD1. The germline V gene has CDR1 MNHEY and CDR2 SVGAGI. V shed 4 bases, J shed 2 bases, and the junction held 5 bases outside the gene matches. The CDR3 sequence is 14 residues long. Written as DNA, the CDR3 is TGTGCCAGCAGTTTCTCGGACAGGACCTACGAGCAGTACTTC. This translates into CASSFSDRTYEQYF.

The chain is built from TRBV27 and TRBJ2-7; the D gene is possibly TRBD1 (5 bases). Per the germline V gene, CDR1 is MNHEY and CDR2 is SMNVEV (reference sequence). Trimming took off 7 bases at V and 6 bases at J, with 22 bases between the two ends. This CDR3 contains 15 residues. CDR3 residues: CASKMRAGSYSEQYF. CDR3 nucleotide sequence: TGTGCCAGCAAAATGAGAGCAGGGTCTTATAGCGAGCAGTACTTC.

This sequence joins TRBV9 and TRBJ2-1, with TRBD2 matching 7 bases. V shed 4 bases and J 0 bases; nucleotides not matched to a gene: 7. This CDR3 is built from 16 residues. Germline CDR1 SGDLS, CDR2 YYNGEE. The CDR3, as DNA: TGTGCCAGCAGCTCGGGCGGGGGTCGCTCCTACAATGAGCAGTTCTTC. This gives the protein CASSSGGGRSYNEQFF. Full variable domain (outside the CDR3, taken from reference TRBV9 and TRBJ2-1): DSGVTQTPKHLITATGQRVTLRCSPRSGDLSVYWYQQSLDQGLQFLIQYYNGEERAKGNILERFSAQQFPDLHSELNLSSLELGDSALYFCASSSGGGRSYNEQFFGPGTRLTVL.

The chain carries TRBV27 and TRBJ2-4, with a weak D call TRBD2 (5 bases). Germline lookup yields CDR1 MNHEY and CDR2 SMNVEV (reference sequence). Trimming pared 4 bases from V and 0 bases from J, leaving 19 bases between. The CDR3 is 18 amino acids. Here the CDR3 DNA reads TGTGCCAGCAGTTCCCGAGGTCCGGGAAGAGCAGCCAAAAACATTCAGTACTTC. Amino acids: CASSSRGPGRAAKNIQYF.

Only one count was recorded for this clone. This chain connects TRBV4-1 to TRBJ2-1; D gene ambiguous. With 1 base removed from V and 4 bases from J, the gap between germline ends came to 5 bases. Germline CDR1 MGHRA, CDR2 YSYEKL. The CDR3 is made up of 13 amino acids. Here the CDR3 reads CASSQGLYNEQFF. CDR3 nucleotides: TGCGCCAGCAGCCAAGGACTTTACAATGAGCAGTTCTTC.

The chain combines TRBV10-3 with TRBJ2-2; the D gene is possibly TRBD2 (6 bases). The V end lost 6 bases, the J end lost 5 bases, and 10 bases lay between the germline ends. Germline loops: CDR1 ENHRY, CDR2 SYGVKD. The CDR3 is made up of 13 amino acids. As DNA, the CDR3 is TGTGCCATCAGCCCCCGGGGGACCGGGGAGCTGTTTTTT. Translating it yields CAISPRGTGELFF.

Regarding this clone: Other DNA sequences from this sample encode an identical CDR3 as well. The rearrangement joins TRBV5-1 to TRBJ2-7; D may be TRBD2 (6 bases). The CDR3 has 14 residues. Between the trimmed V and J ends, which lost 0 bases and 3 bases, there was a span of 10 bases. In germline, CDR1 is SGHRS, CDR2 YFSETQ. The CDR3 sequence: CASSLDRGGYEQYF. The CDR3 coding sequence is TGCGCCAGCAGCTTGGATCGGGGAGGCTACGAGCAGTACTTC.

This rearrangement joins TRBV5-5 to TRBJ1-1, with D unclear. The CDR3 has 15 amino acids. CDR1 is SGHKS, CDR2 YYEKEE, per germline (reference sequence). Trimming pared 1 base from V and 3 bases from J, leaving 13 bases between. DNA for the CDR3: TGTGCCAGCAGCTTGAGTTGGGCAGAGTACACTGAAGCTTTCTTT. Protein: CASSLSWAEYTEAFF.

V and J are TRBV15 and TRBJ1-6, with TRBD1 as a possible D gene (6 bases). Between the trimmed V and J ends, which lost 1 base and 0 bases, there was a span of 13 bases. The V gene's germline CDR1 is LNHNV and CDR2 YYDKDF (reference sequence). There are 18 residues in the CDR3. CDR3: CATSRGGGGISYNSPLHF. For the CDR3, the DNA is TGTGCCACCAGCAGAGGAGGGGGGGGGATCTCCTATAATTCACCCCTCCACTTT.

V usage is TRBV2 and J usage is TRBJ2-2; 9 bases fit TRBD2. Germline CDR1 is SNHLY and CDR2 is FYNNEI. V was pared by 11 bases and J by 7 bases, with 14 bases of the junction left unmatched. This CDR3 spans 15 amino acids. The CDR3 region is CARTRRGGPGGELFF. The CDR3, as DNA: TGTGCCCGCACAAGGCGGGGGGGGCCTGGCGGGGAGCTGTTTTTT.

The chain carries TRBV6-2 or TRBV6-3 and TRBJ2-5, with TRBD1 matching over 7 bases. Per germline, CDR1 MNHEY and CDR2 SVGEGT. The CDR3 is 14 amino acids. Losses at the gene ends were 4 bases for V and 3 bases for J; bases not matched to a gene: 5. The DNA for the CDR3 is TGTGCCAGCAGTTCCAAGACAGGGAAAGAGACCCAGTACTTC. Translating it yields CASSSKTGKETQYF.

The gene calls are TRBV7-7 and TRBJ2-5; 7 bases are a match to TRBD1. CDR1 is SSHAT and CDR2 is FNYEAQ in the germline V gene (reference sequence). The CDR3 contains 15 residues. Trimming removed 5 bases from V and 2 bases from J; junction bases left unmatched: 8. The chain's CDR3 is CASSVRQGLQETQYF. The CDR3 DNA reads TGTGCCAGCAGCGTGCGACAGGGATTACAAGAGACCCAGTACTTC.

In its sample, this clone was seen once. The J gene is TRBJ2-7, the V gene TRBV28, with 8 bases identical to TRBD1. With 6 bases clipped from V and 3 bases from J, the junction kept 4 bases outside the gene matches. Germline V gene sequence: CDR1 MDHEN, CDR2 SYDVKM. This CDR3 comprises 13 residues. DNA of the CDR3: TGTGCCAGCAGAACAGGGGGGAGCTACGAGCAGTACTTC. It is translated as CASRTGGSYEQYF.

V gene TRBV20-1 combines with J gene TRBJ1-1; the match to TRBD1 covers 7 bases. V trimming: 3 bases; J trimming: 4 bases; junction bases outside the gene matches: 2. This CDR3 is built from 12 residues. Germline CDR1 DFQATT, CDR2 SNEGSKA (reference sequence). The CDR3 DNA reads TGCAGTGCTAGTAACAGGGGCACTGAAGCTTTCTTT. It encodes CSASNRGTEAFF.

This chain connects TRBV9 to TRBJ1-1; 9 bases align to TRBD1. Trimming at V came to 4 bases and at J to 4 bases, leaving 5 bases not matched to a gene. Germline V gene sequence: CDR1 SGDLS, CDR2 YYNGEE. The CDR3 is 14 amino acids. The CDR3 spells CASSTGQGSTEAFF. The CDR3 DNA sequence: TGTGCCAGCAGCACCGGACAGGGGTCCACTGAAGCTTTCTTT.

The V and J genes are TRBV7-8 and TRBJ1-1; 12 nucleotides match TRBD1. CDR1 is SGHVS, CDR2 FQNEAQ, per germline. J lost 7 bases, V lost 3 bases, and 9 bases had no gene match. CDR3 size: 16 residues. CDR3 DNA sequence: TGTGCCAGCAGCTTCCGAGGGACAGGGGGCGGGGGTGAAGCTTTCTTT. Its protein product is CASSFRGTGGGGEAFF.

The CDR3 bases are TGTGCCAGCAGCGTAGGGGCCTCCTACGAGCAGTACTTC. Its translation is CASSVGASYEQYF. The rearrangement joins TRBV9 to TRBJ2-7; no definite D call. There are 13 residues in the CDR3. CDR1 and CDR2 from the germline V gene are SGDLS and YYNGEE. V lost 0 bases and J 0 bases, leaving 4 bases between the germline ends.

This chain joins TRBV21-1 and TRBJ2-7; the table's D call TRBD2 went unverified against the DNA. TRBV21-1 is described as a pseudogene. The CDR3 is 12 residues long. As DNA, the CDR3 is TGTGCCAGCAGCAAAGGAGGGTACGAGCAGTACTTC. It codes for CASSKGGYEQYF.

This chain connects TRBV13 to TRBJ2-1; 11 bases fit TRBD2. With 5 bases clipped from V and 5 bases from J, the junction kept 2 bases outside the gene matches. Per the germline V gene, CDR1 is PRHDT and CDR2 is FYEKMQ (reference sequence). The CDR3 runs to 14 residues. Here the CDR3 DNA reads TGTGCCAGCAGCAAGACTAGCGGGGACAATGAGCAGTTCTTC. Its translation is CASSKTSGDNEQFF.

The table lists this clone with many counts. The sample has other DNA sequences that encode this CDR3 too. This sequence joins TRBV3-1 (or the pseudogene TRBV3-2) and TRBJ1-1; D unclear. This CDR3 contains 14 residues. Germline V lookup: CDR1 LGHDT, CDR2 YNNKEL (reference sequence). The V gene lost 0 bases and the J gene lost 1 base, with 6 bases spanning the gap. The CDR3 region has the DNA TGTGCCAGCAGCCAAGATGGCGGGAACACTGAAGCTTTCTTT. Protein sequence: CASSQDGGNTEAFF.

This chain connects TRBV3-1 (or the pseudogene TRBV3-2) to TRBJ2-3; D perhaps matches TRBD2 (7 bases). V was shortened by 2 bases and J by 0 bases, with 18 bases between the two germline ends. Germline CDR1 and CDR2: LGHDT and YNNKEL (reference sequence). This CDR3 is built from 18 residues. This CDR3 is CASSQLRAGASSTDTQYF. The DNA for the CDR3 is TGTGCCAGCAGCCAACTCCGGGCGGGGGCCTCTAGCACAGATACGCAGTATTTT.

The chain employs TRBV6-4 and TRBJ1-2, with 10 bases lining up with TRBD1. Germline CDR1 is MRHNA and CDR2 is SNTAGT. Germline trimming cut 4 bases from V and 6 bases from J; bases unmatched to any gene: 2. This CDR3 has 13 residues. Written as DNA, the CDR3 is TGTGCCAGCAGTGTGGGGACAGGGGATGGCTACACCTTC. Translated, it gives CASSVGTGDGYTF.

This chain joins TRBV9 and TRBJ1-4; 9 bases fit TRBD1. The CDR3 extends over 15 amino acids. V lost 3 bases, J lost 6 bases, and 6 bases stayed unmatched. CDR1 SGDLS and CDR2 YYNGEE come from the germline V gene. CDR3 DNA: TGTGCCAGCAGCGAGACGGGACAGGGACATGAAAAACTGTTTTTT. Its protein product is CASSETGQGHEKLFF.

V gene TRBV5-1 combines with J gene TRBJ2-5; 13 nucleotides align to TRBD2. Germline CDR1 is SGHRS and CDR2 is YFSETQ. The CDR3 extends over 17 amino acids. V lost 4 bases, J lost 4 bases, and 10 bases stayed unmatched. The CDR3 protein is CASSQSGTSGEGETQYF. The CDR3 DNA sequence: TGCGCCAGCAGCCAGTCCGGGACTAGCGGGGAGGGAGAGACCCAGTACTTC.

For the CDR3, the DNA is TGCAGCGTTGTCGACAGGGGGGAAGAGACCCAGTACTTC. This codes for CSVVDRGEETQYF. The chain recombines TRBV29-1 with TRBJ2-5; 9 bases are a match to TRBD1. The V gene's germline CDR1 is SQVTM and CDR2 ANQGSEA. This CDR3 is 13 amino acids long. The ends lost 4 bases at V and 3 bases at J; junction bases unmatched: 3.

The V gene is TRBV7-9, the J gene TRBJ1-3, with 9 bases matching TRBD1. This CDR3 region has 17 residues. V lost 5 bases and J lost 5; bases outside the gene matches: 13. Per germline, CDR1 SEHNR and CDR2 FQNEAQ (reference sequence). The CDR3 DNA reads TGTGCCAGCAGCATCACCCGGACAGGGGTAAAAAGAAACACCATATATTTT. It specifies CASSITRTGVKRNTIYF.

The V and J genes are TRBV7-9 and TRBJ2-3; 8 bases map to TRBD1. This CDR3 region has 14 residues. The V gene's germline CDR1 is SEHNR and CDR2 FQNEAQ (reference sequence). V was clipped by 5 bases and J by 1 base; unmatched bases: 2. In DNA, the CDR3 is TGTGCCAGCAGCGCAGGGGGCGGCACAGATACGCAGTATTTT. It is translated as CASSAGGGTDTQYF. Variable domain in full (rest from reference TRBV7-9 and TRBJ2-3): DTGVSQNPRHKITKRGQNVTFRCDPISEHNRLYWYRQTLGQGPEFLTYFQNEAQLEKSRLLSDRFSAERPKGSFSTLEIQRTEQGDSAMYLCASSAGGGTDTQYFGPGTRLTVL.

This clone is a singleton in its sample. The rearrangement uses TRBV4-1 and TRBJ2-7; TRBD1 matches at 9 bases. Germline values: CDR1 MGHRA, CDR2 YSYEKL. The V segment lost 1 base and the J segment 3 bases; nucleotides outside the gene matches: 1. The CDR3 covers 14 residues. The CDR3 loop is CASSQGTGVYEQYF. In DNA, the CDR3 is TGCGCCAGCAGCCAAGGGACAGGGGTCTACGAGCAGTACTTC.